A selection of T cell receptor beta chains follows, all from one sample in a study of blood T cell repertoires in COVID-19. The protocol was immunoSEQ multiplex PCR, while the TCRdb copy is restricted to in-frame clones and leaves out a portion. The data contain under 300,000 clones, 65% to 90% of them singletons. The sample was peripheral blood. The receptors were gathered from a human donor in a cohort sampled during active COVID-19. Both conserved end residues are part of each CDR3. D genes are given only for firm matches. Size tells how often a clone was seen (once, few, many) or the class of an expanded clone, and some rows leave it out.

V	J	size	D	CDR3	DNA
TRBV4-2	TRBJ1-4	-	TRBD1	CASSLEGTGGGEKLFF	TGTGCCAGCAGCCTGGAGGGGACAGGCGGTGGTGAAAAACTGTTTTTT
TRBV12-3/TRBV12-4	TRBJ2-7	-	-	CASSLDREQYF	TGTGCCAGCAGTCTAGACAGGGAGCAGTACTTC
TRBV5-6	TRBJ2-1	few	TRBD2	CASSLRRLAGLNEQFF	TGTGCCAGCAGCTTGAGAAGACTAGCGGGCCTCAATGAGCAGTTCTTC
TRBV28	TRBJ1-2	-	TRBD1	CASSRGQATF	TGTGCCAGCAGTCGGGGACAGGCCACCTTC
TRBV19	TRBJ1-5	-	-	CASSPRALADQPQHF	TGTGCCAGTAGTCCCAGGGCCTTGGCGGATCAGCCCCAGCATTTT
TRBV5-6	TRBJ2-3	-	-	CASSLGGQRLTDTQYF	TGTGCCAGCAGCTTAGGGGGACAACGGCTCACAGATACGCAGTATTTT
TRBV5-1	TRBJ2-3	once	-	CASSLGQSSRHYTDTQYF	TGCGCCAGCAGCTTGGGACAGTCGAGCCGGCATTACACAGATACGCAGTATTTT
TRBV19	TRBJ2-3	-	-	CASRQGATTDTQYF	TGTGCCAGTAGACAAGGGGCGACGACAGATACGCAGTATTTT
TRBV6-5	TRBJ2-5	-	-	CASSSGGAVETQYF	TGTGCCAGCAGTAGCGGAGGTGCGGTGGAGACCCAGTACTTC
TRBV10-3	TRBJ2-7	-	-	CAISGGTTAGYEQYF	TGTGCCATCAGTGGGGGGACAACGGCCGGATACGAGCAGTACTTC
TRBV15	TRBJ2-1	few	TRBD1	CATSRDRWGQGVNEQFF	TGTGCCACCAGCAGAGATAGGTGGGGACAGGGGGTGAATGAGCAGTTCTTC
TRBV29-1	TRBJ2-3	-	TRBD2	CSMTLSSGKDTQYF	TGCAGCATGACCTTGTCTAGCGGGAAAGATACGCAGTATTTT
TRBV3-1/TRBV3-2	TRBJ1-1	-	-	CASSQDQARGAFF	TGTGCCAGCAGCCAAGATCAGGCCAGGGGAGCTTTCTTT
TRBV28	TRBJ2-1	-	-	CASSLRGNEQFF	TGTGCCAGCAGTTTGCGGGGAAATGAGCAGTTCTTC
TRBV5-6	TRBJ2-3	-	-	CASREAHTDTQYF	TGTGCTAGCAGGGAGGCCCACACAGATACGCAGTATTTT
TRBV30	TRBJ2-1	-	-	CAWRTSPLPYNEQFF	TGTGCCTGGAGAACTAGTCCTTTGCCCTACAATGAGCAGTTCTTC
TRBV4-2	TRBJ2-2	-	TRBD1	CASSRGQGPTGELFF	TGTGCCAGCAGCCGTGGACAGGGACCCACCGGGGAGCTGTTTTTT
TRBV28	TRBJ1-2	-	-	CASKTGVYGYTF	TGTGCCAGCAAGACAGGAGTCTATGGCTACACCTTC
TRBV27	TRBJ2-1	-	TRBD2	CASSLTTGTSGSGEQFF	TGTGCCAGCAGTTTAACGACCGGGACTAGCGGGAGTGGGGAGCAGTTCTTC
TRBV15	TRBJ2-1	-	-	CATSLGQGAMDQNEQFF	TGTGCCACCAGCTTGGGCCAAGGGGCAATGGACCAAAATGAGCAGTTCTTC
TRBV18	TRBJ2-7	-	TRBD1	CASSSWTGDAYF	TGTGCCAGCTCTTCATGGACAGGTGACGCGTACTTC
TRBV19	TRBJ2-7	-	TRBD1	CASSISPQGAYEQYF	TGTGCCAGTAGTATCTCTCCACAGGGGGCCTACGAGCAGTACTTC
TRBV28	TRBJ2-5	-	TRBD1	CASQSSGTGKETQYF	TGTGCCAGCCAATCCTCCGGGACAGGGAAGGAGACCCAGTACTTC
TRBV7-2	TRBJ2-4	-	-	CASSATRGRAKNIQYF	TGTGCCAGCAGCGCAACCAGGGGACGTGCCAAAAACATTCAGTACTTC
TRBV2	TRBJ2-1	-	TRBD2	CASSEIGLAGVNEQFF	TGTGCCAGCAGTGAAATAGGACTAGCGGGAGTCAATGAGCAGTTCTTC
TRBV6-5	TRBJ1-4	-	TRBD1	CASRVTGLDEKLFF	TGTGCCAGCAGGGTGACAGGGCTTGATGAAAAACTGTTTTTT
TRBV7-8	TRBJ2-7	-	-	CASSSDGIGEQYF	TGTGCCAGCAGCTCGGACGGGATTGGCGAGCAGTACTTC
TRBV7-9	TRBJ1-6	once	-	CASRGDSNNSPLHF	TGTGCCAGCAGAGGGGATAGCAATAATTCACCCCTCCACTTT
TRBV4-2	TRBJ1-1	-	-	CASRKQGGVGMNTEAFF	TGTGCCAGCAGGAAGCAGGGTGGGGTTGGGATGAACACTGAAGCTTTCTTT
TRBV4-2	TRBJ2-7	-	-	CASSQRGGGYEQYF	TGTGCCAGCAGCCAAAGAGGGGGTGGCTACGAGCAGTACTTC
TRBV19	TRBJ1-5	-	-	CASKTEGLGNQPQHF	TGTGCCAGTAAAACGGAGGGCTTGGGCAATCAGCCCCAGCATTTT
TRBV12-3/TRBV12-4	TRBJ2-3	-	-	CASSPNTDTQYF	TGTGCCAGCAGTCCAAATACAGATACGCAGTATTTT
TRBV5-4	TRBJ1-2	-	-	CAGSDGGRFNYGYTF	TGTGCCGGATCCGACGGGGGGCGGTTTAACTATGGCTACACCTTC
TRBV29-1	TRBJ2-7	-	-	CSVESDTSYEQYF	TGCAGCGTTGAATCGGACACCTCCTACGAGCAGTACTTC
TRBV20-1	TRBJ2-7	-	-	CSAPGDYEQYF	TGCAGTGCCCCAGGGGACTACGAGCAGTACTTC
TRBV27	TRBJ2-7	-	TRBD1	CASSPLDREYEQYF	TGTGCCAGCAGTCCCTTGGACAGGGAGTACGAGCAGTACTTC
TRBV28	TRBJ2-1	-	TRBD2	CASSLGLAVGYNEQFF	TGTGCCAGCAGTTTAGGACTAGCTGTAGGGTACAATGAGCAGTTCTTC
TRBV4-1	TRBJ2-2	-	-	CASSQVQATGELFF	TGCGCCAGCAGCCAAGTGCAGGCCACCGGGGAGCTGTTTTTT
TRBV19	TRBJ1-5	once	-	CASSIRGRQPQHF	TGTGCCAGTAGTATTCGTGGGCGCCAGCCCCAGCATTTT
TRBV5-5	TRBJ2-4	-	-	CASSLMLNRANIQYF	TGTGCCAGCAGCTTGATGCTAAACAGGGCCAACATTCAGTACTTC
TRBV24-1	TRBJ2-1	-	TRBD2	CATSDYAGLAGAPSSYNEQFF	TGTGCCACCAGTGATTATGCGGGACTAGCGGGAGCGCCGAGCTCCTACAATGAGCAGTTCTTC
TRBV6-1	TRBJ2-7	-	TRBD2	CASSDVAGGPYEQYF	TGTGCCAGCAGTGACGTTGCGGGAGGGCCGTACGAGCAGTACTTC
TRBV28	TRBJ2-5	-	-	CASSNVRVAQETQYF	TGTGCCAGCAGTAACGTGAGGGTAGCCCAAGAGACCCAGTACTTC
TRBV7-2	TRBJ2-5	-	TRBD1	CASSYNRGSQETQYF	TGTGCCAGCAGCTACAACAGGGGGTCCCAAGAGACCCAGTACTTC
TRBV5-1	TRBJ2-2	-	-	CASRALAGNTGELFF	TGCGCCAGCAGGGCATTGGCGGGCAACACCGGGGAGCTGTTTTTT
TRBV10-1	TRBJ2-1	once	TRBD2	CASSEISGLAGESYNEQFF	TGCGCCAGCAGTGAGATATCTGGACTAGCGGGAGAGTCCTACAATGAGCAGTTCTTC
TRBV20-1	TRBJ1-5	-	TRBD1	CSASRQGTYSNQPQHF	TGCAGTGCTAGTCGACAGGGAACGTATAGCAATCAGCCCCAGCATTTT
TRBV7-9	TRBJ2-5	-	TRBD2	CASSRGLAGQETQYF	TGTGCCAGCAGCCGGGGACTAGCGGGCCAAGAGACCCAGTACTTC
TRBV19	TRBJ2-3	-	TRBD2	CASSIGSAGYTDTQYF	TGTGCCAGTAGCATTGGCTCAGCGGGATACACAGATACGCAGTATTTT
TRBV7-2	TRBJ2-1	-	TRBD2	CASSSVTSGSEQFF	TGTGCCAGCAGCTCCGTGACTAGCGGGAGCGAGCAGTTCTTC
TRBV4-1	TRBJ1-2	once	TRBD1	CASSQPDRGVYGYTF	TGCGCCAGCAGCCAACCTGACAGGGGGGTCTATGGCTACACCTTC
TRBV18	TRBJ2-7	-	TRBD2	CASSPIAGFYEQYF	TGTGCCAGCTCACCGATAGCGGGATTCTACGAGCAGTACTTC
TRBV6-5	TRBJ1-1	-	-	CASSFSTPTGTEAFF	TGTGCCAGCAGTTTCTCGACCCCGACGGGTACTGAAGCTTTCTTT
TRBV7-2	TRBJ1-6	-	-	CASSRLAGQGIDSPLHF	TGTGCCAGCTCCCGATTGGCCGGCCAGGGAATAGATTCACCCCTCCACTTT
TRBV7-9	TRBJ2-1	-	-	CASSLAQGTNEQFF	TGTGCCAGCAGCTTAGCTCAGGGTACCAATGAGCAGTTCTTC
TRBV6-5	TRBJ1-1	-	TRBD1	CASSLYRGRTEAFF	TGTGCCAGCAGCCTATACAGGGGAAGGACTGAAGCTTTCTTT
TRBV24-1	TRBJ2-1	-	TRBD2	CATSDPSGRARNEQFF	TGTGCCACCAGTGACCCTAGCGGGAGGGCCCGCAATGAGCAGTTCTTC
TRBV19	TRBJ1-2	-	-	CASSASRWYGYTF	TGTGCCAGTAGTGCTAGCAGGTGGTATGGCTACACCTTC
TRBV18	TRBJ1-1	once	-	CASSPNRDEAFF	TGTGCCAGCTCCCCAAACCGGGATGAAGCTTTCTTT
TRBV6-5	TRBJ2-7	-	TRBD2	CASSSSGRGSYEQYF	TGTGCCAGCAGCAGTAGCGGGAGAGGGTCGTACGAGCAGTACTTC